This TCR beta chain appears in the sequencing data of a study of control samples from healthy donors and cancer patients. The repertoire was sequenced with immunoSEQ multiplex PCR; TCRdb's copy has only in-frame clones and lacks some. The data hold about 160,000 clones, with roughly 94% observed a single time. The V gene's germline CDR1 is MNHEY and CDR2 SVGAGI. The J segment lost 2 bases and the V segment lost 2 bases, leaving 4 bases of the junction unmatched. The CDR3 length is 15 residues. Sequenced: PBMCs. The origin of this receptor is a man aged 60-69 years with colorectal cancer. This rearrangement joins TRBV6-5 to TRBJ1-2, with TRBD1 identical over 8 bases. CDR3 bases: TGTGCCAGCAGTTACCTCCCAGGGGGCAACTATGGCTACACCTTC. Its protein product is CASSYLPGGNYGYTF.